This TCR beta chain was recorded in a study of T cell repertoires in cytomegalovirus infection. Study findings and constraints: Public TCR beta family frequency separated CMV-and-HLA carriers, including in an independent cohort. Across the ex vivo response, the dominant clonotypes were HLA-C-restricted CMV-specific TCR beta clonotypes.

This clonotype was seen ten or more times. No antigen is known for it. J lost 7 bases, V lost 3 bases, and 11 bases had no gene match. The germline V gene encodes CDR1 MDHEN and CDR2 SYDVKM. The CDR3 runs to 15 residues. TCRdb re-analysed the reads in MiXCR, keeping a single row per CDR3 protein. The table records hundreds of thousands of distinct CDR3 sequences, around 30% of them present only once. The V gene is TRBV28, the J gene TRBJ2-7, with 8 nucleotides matching TRBD1. The clonotype comes from a human donor in good health (CMV status not recorded). Some clones in this sample may be carry-over from other donors' samples. Sequenced here: cultured PBMCs, sampled from culture after CMV antigen stimulation. The CDR3 is CASSFFPQGAGEQYF. The CDR3, as DNA: TGTGCCAGCAGTTTCTTCCCTCAGGGGGCAGGGGAGCAGTACTTC.